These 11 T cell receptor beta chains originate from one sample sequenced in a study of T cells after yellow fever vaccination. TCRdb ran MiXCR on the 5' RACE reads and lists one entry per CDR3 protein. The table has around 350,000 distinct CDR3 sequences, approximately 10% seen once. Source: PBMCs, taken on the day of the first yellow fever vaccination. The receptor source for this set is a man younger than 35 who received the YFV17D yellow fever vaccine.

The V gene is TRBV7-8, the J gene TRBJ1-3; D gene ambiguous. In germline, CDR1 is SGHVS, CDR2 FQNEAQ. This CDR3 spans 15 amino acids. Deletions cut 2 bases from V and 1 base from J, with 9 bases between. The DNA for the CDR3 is TGTGCCAGCAGCTTAATCTCCGGGTCTGGAAACACCATATATTTT. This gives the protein CASSLISGSGNTIYF.

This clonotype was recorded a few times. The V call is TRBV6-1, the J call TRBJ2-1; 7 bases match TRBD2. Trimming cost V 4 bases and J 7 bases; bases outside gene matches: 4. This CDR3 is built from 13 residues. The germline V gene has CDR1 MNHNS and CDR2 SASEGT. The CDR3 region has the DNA TGTGCCAGCAGTGGGGAGGGTTGGAATGAGCAGTTCTTC. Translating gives CASSGEGWNEQFF.

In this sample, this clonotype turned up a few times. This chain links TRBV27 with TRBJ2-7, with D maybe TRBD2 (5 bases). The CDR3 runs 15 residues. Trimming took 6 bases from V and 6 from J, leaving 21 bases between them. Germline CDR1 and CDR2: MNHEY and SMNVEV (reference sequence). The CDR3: CASRRAAAPLGEQYV. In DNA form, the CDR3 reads TGTGCCAGCAGGAGGGCAGCGGCGCCGTTAGGCGAGCAGTACGTC.

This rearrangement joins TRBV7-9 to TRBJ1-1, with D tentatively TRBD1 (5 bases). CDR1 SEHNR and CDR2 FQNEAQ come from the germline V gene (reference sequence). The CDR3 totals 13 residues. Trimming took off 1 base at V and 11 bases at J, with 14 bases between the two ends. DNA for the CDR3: TGTGCCAGCAGCTTAGGAGGGACCCCAGTGGCTTTCTTT. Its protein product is CASSLGGTPVAFF.

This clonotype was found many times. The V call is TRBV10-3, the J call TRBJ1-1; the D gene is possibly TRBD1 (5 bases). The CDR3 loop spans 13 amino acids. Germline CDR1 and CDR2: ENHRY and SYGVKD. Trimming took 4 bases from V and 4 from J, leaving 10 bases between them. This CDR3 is CAISVPGVTEAFF. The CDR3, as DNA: TGTGCCATCAGTGTCCCGGGGGTCACTGAAGCTTTCTTT.

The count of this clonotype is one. CDR3: CSARDLGGQGDRGLVYTEAFF. For the CDR3, the DNA is TGCAGTGCTAGAGACCTAGGGGGACAGGGAGATAGGGGGTTAGTATACACTGAAGCTTTCTTT. The rearrangement uses TRBV20-1 and TRBJ1-1; 9 bases fit TRBD1. This CDR3 region has 21 residues. V shed 0 bases and J 3 bases; nucleotides not matched to a gene: 23. Germline-derived CDR1 and CDR2 are DFQATT and SNEGSKA (reference sequence).

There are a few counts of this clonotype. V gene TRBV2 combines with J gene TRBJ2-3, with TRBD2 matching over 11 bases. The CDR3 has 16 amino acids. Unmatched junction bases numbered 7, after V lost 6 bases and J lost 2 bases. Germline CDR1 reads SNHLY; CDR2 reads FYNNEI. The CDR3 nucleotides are TGTGCCAGCAGAGAAACTAGCGGGGGCCTCACAGATACGCAGTATTTT. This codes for CASRETSGGLTDTQYF. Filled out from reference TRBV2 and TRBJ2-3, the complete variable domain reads EPEVTQTPSHQVTQMGQEVILRCVPISNHLYFYWYRQILGQKVEFLVSFYNNEISEKSEIFDDQFSVERPDGSNFTLKIRSTKLEDSAMYFCASRETSGGLTDTQYFGPGTRLTVL.

The CDR3 here is CASSLSSGNTIYF. The CDR3 nucleotides are TGCGCCAGCAGCTTGAGCTCTGGAAACACCATATATTTT. The chain has TRBV5-1 and TRBJ1-3; D remains unclear. The V gene lost 1 base and the J gene lost 0 bases, with 2 bases spanning the gap. Germline V CDR1 and CDR2: SGHRS, YFSETQ. There are 13 residues in the CDR3.

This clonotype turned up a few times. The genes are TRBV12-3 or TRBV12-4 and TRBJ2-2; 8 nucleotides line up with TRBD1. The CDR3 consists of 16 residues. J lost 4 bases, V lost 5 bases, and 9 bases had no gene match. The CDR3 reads CASSGNYQGATGELFF. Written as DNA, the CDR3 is TGTGCCAGCAGTGGGAATTACCAGGGGGCCACCGGGGAGCTGTTTTTT.

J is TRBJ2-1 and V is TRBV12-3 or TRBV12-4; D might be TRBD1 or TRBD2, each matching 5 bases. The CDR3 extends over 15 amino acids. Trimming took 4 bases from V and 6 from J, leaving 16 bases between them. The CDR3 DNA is TGTGCCAGCAGTTCCCGGGACCGAACTGTCAATGAGCAGTTCTTC. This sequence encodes CASSSRDRTVNEQFF.

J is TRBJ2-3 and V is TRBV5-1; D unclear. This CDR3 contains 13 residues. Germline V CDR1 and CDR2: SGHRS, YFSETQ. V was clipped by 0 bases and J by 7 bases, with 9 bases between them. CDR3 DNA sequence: TGCGCCAGCAGCTTGGACTACAATAATACGCAGTATTTT. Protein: CASSLDYNNTQYF.